The 9 T cell receptor beta chains presented below share a single source sample, sequenced in a study of blood T cell repertoires in COVID-19. Profiled with immunoSEQ multiplex PCR; TCRdb holds only in-frame clones, not every one. The table has about 170,000 clones, 88% seen once. Sequenced sample: peripheral blood. Receptor source: a man aged 45 to 65 who had recovered from COVID-19.

The chain joins TRBV10-3 to TRBJ2-2; D is ambiguous. Trimming removed 4 bases from V and 6 bases from J, with 3 bases in between. The CDR3 runs 11 residues. Germline lookup yields CDR1 ENHRY and CDR2 SYGVKD. The CDR3 nucleotides read TGTGCCATCAGTGCAGCCGGGGAGCTGTTTTTT. This sequence encodes CAISAAGELFF.

The V call is TRBV9, the J call TRBJ2-5; D perhaps matches TRBD2 (6 bases). The CDR3 loop spans 15 amino acids. V was cut by 0 bases and J by 5 bases, with 14 bases left in between. Looked up from germline, CDR1 is SGDLS and CDR2 is YYNGEE. The CDR3 protein is CASSVDPTGRETQYF. For the CDR3, the DNA is TGTGCCAGCAGCGTAGACCCCACGGGGAGGGAGACCCAGTACTTC.

The CDR3 bases are TGTGCCAGCAGTTTATTCTCAGGGGACCTATATCAGCCCCAGCATTTT. Amino acid sequence: CASSLFSGDLYQPQHF. The chain joins TRBV28 to TRBJ1-5; a weak D match, TRBD1 (6 bases). Deletions cut 1 base from V and 5 bases from J, with 15 bases between. This CDR3 contains 16 residues. CDR1 is MDHEN, CDR2 SYDVKM, per germline.

This clone came up once. This rearrangement joins TRBV6-5 to TRBJ2-7; maybe TRBD1 (5 bases). The CDR3 consists of 12 residues. Looked up from germline, CDR1 is MNHEY and CDR2 is SVGAGI. V was pared by 7 bases and J by 2 bases, with 9 bases between. The CDR3 reads CASIRGTYEQYF. As DNA, the CDR3 is TGTGCCAGCATAAGGGGAACCTACGAGCAGTACTTC.

V usage is TRBV30 and J usage is TRBJ1-4; D is ambiguous. CDR3 size: 13 residues. CDR1 is GTSNPN and CDR2 is SVGIG in the germline V gene (reference sequence). V gave up 2 bases and J gave up 8 bases, with 12 bases separating them. CDR3 sequence (DNA): TGTGCCTGGAGTTCCTATCCGGGAGAAAAACTGTTTTTT. This codes for CAWSSYPGEKLFF.

The chain employs TRBV7-3 and TRBJ2-3; tentative D call: TRBD1 (5 bases). V gave up 5 bases and J gave up 2 bases, with 11 bases separating them. The CDR3 sequence is 14 residues long. Germline V gene lookup returns CDR1 SGHTA and CDR2 FQGTGA. CDR3 DNA: TGTGCCAGCAGCCCCCTGGGGCTCACAGATACGCAGTATTTT. Protein sequence: CASSPLGLTDTQYF.

As regards this clone: Relative to the germline gene, one junction end is altered; a read error may explain this. V usage is TRBV10-3 and J usage is TRBJ1-1; 7 bases align to TRBD1. The CDR3 extends over 15 amino acids. From germline, CDR1 is ENHRY and CDR2 SYGVKD. The CDR3: CAISESGQLNTEAFF. The DNA of the CDR3 is TGTGCCATAAGTGAGTCGGGACAGTTGAACACTGAAGCTTTCTTT.

This sequence joins TRBV6-1 and TRBJ2-7; D perhaps matches TRBD1 (5 bases). The germline CDR1 and CDR2 sequences are MNHNS and SASEGT. The CDR3 consists of 16 residues. V was shortened by 0 bases and J by 3 bases, with 15 bases between the two germline ends. This chain's CDR3 is CASSEAYAGPFYEQYF. CDR3 DNA sequence: TGTGCCAGCAGTGAAGCGTATGCAGGGCCATTCTACGAGCAGTACTTC.

The CDR3 region is CASSPLYTDTQYF. CDR3 nucleotides: TGTGCCAGCAGCCCCCTATACACAGATACGCAGTATTTT. This rearrangement joins TRBV5-8 to TRBJ2-3; unclear D gene. The CDR3 sequence is 13 residues long. V dropped 4 bases and J dropped 2 bases, with 8 bases sitting between them. The germline CDR1 and CDR2 sequences are SGHTS and YDEGEE.